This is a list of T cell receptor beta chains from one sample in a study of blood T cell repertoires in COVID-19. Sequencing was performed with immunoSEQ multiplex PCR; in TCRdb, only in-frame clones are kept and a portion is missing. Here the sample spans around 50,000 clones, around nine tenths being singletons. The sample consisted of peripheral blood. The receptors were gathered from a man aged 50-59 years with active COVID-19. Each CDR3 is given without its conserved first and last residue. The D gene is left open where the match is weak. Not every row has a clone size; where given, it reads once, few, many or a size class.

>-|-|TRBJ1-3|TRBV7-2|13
ASSLTAEGGNTIY
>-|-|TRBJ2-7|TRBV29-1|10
SVVTGNYEQY
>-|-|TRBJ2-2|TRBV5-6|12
ASSLRLNTGELF
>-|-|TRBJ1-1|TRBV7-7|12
ASSPGLGSTEAF
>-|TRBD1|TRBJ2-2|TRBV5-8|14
ASRLETGAQTGELF
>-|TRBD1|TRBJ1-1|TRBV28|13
ASSPDRGRGTEAF
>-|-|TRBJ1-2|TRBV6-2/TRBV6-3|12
ASSRTGPARGYT
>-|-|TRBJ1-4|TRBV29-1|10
SVELPSRGLF
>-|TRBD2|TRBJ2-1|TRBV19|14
ASSIKSGGPENEQF
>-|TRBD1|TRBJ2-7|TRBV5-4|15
ASSLVFGTGGLYEQY
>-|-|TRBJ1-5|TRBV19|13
ASSGPGTGSQPQH
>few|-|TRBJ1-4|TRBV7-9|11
ASSRDGNEKLF
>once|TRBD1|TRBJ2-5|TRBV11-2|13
ASSLVRGQGKTQY
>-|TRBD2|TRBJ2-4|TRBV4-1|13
ASSQTSGNENIQY
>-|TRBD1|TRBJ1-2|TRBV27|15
ASSFKPPGQGAWGYT
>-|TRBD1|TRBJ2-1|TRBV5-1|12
ASSFLTGGNEQF
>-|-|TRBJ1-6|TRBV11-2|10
ASSLAGSPLH
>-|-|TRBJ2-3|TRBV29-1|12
SAKAPGGGGTQY
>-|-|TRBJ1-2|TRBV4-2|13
ASSQGSTASYGYT
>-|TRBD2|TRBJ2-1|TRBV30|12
AWTGTSSYNEQF
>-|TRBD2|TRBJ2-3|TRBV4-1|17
ASSQLVGLAVFSTDTQY
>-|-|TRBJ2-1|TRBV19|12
ASTLATRAGVRF
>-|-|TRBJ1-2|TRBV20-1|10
SASVQSYGYT
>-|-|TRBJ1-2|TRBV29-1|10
SVFDSFYGYT
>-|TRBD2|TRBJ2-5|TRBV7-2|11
ASSTRTRETQY
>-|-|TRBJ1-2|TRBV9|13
ASSVATRTDYGYT
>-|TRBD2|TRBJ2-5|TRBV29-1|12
SVGLAGRPETQY